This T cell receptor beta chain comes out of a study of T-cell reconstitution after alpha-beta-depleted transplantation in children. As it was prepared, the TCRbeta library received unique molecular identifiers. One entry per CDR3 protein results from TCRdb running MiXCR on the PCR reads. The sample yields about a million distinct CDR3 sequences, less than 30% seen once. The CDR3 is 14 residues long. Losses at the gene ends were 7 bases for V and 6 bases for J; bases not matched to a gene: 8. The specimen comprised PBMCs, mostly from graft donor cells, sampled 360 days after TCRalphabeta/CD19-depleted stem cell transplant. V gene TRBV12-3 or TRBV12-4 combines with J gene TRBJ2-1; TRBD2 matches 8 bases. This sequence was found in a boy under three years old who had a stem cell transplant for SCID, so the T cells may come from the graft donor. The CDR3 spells CASTGGLIVNEQFF. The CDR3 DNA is TGTGCCAGCACGGGGGGGCTTATTGTCAATGAGCAGTTCTTC.